Listed below are T cell receptor beta chains from one sample, sequenced in a study of T cell responses to AZD1222 COVID-19 vaccine. Some clones are missing from TCRdb's copy, which holds only in-frame ones; the method was immunoSEQ multiplex PCR. The data hold 170,000 or so clones, with just over 90% observed a single time. The specimen comprised peripheral blood, sampled on day 0 of AZD1222 vaccination. The source of these receptors is an adult in good health. The CDR3 runs from the conserved cysteine through the conserved F or W. Each record gives: J gene, clone size, V gene, D gene, CDR3 DNA, CDR3 protein. A D gene is named only where the DNA matches it firmly. Not all rows give a size; the values are once, few, many and, for expanded clones, a class.

J: TRBJ2-3; size: few; V: TRBV11-2; D: TRBD2; DNA: TGTGCCAGCAGCTCCTCAAGACTAGCGGGGAATACAGATACGCAGTATTTT; CDR3: CASSSSRLAGNTDTQYF
J: TRBJ1-5; size: -; V: TRBV4-1; D: -; DNA: TGCGCCAGCAGCCAAGTGTGGGGGAGCAATCAGCCCCAGCATTTT; CDR3: CASSQVWGSNQPQHF
J: TRBJ2-2; size: -; V: TRBV2; D: TRBD2; DNA: TGTGCCAGCAGTGAAGGCGGACTAGCGACGAACACCGGGGAGCTGTTTTTT; CDR3: CASSEGGLATNTGELFF
J: TRBJ1-2; size: -; V: TRBV7-8; D: -; DNA: TGTGCCAGCAGCTTAGAGCCGGGGACCGTTGGCTATGGCTACACCTTC; CDR3: CASSLEPGTVGYGYTF
J: TRBJ2-1; size: -; V: TRBV7-2; D: -; DNA: TGTGCCAGCAGCTCGCTACAGCGGAGGGGGGGCTGGGATGAGCAGTTCTTC; CDR3: CASSSLQRRGGWDEQFF
J: TRBJ2-7; size: -; V: TRBV6-2/TRBV6-3; D: -; DNA: TGTGCCAGCAGTTACTCCAGGGGACCGAAGGACGAGCAGTACTTC; CDR3: CASSYSRGPKDEQYF
J: TRBJ1-1; size: -; V: TRBV2; D: -; DNA: TGTGCCAGCAGTGAGATAGGGGGCACTGAAGCTTTCTTT; CDR3: CASSEIGGTEAFF
J: TRBJ2-7; size: -; V: TRBV7-9; D: -; DNA: TGTGCCAGCAGCTTAGGGTCAGGGGCCAAGCAGTACTTC; CDR3: CASSLGSGAKQYF
J: TRBJ1-2; size: few; V: TRBV27; D: TRBD1; DNA: TGTGCCAGCAGAACGACAGGGTTCTATGGCTACACCTTC; CDR3: CASRTTGFYGYTF
J: TRBJ1-5; size: -; V: TRBV7-6; D: TRBD1; DNA: TGTGCCAGCAGCCAACGGACAGGGGATCATCAGCCCCAGCATTTT; CDR3: CASSQRTGDHQPQHF
J: TRBJ2-1; size: -; V: TRBV7-2; D: TRBD2; DNA: TGTGCCAGCAGCTTAGGGGGACTACCGAGCTCCTACAATGAGCAGTTCTTC; CDR3: CASSLGGLPSSYNEQFF
J: TRBJ2-1; size: -; V: TRBV5-6; D: -; DNA: TGTGCCAGCAGCCCCGCCGGGTACAATGAGCAGTTCTTC; CDR3: CASSPAGYNEQFF
J: TRBJ2-2; size: -; V: TRBV4-3; D: TRBD2; DNA: TGCGCCAGCAGCCACCCTAGCGGGGGAGTAGCCACCGGGGAGCTGTTTTTT; CDR3: CASSHPSGGVATGELFF
J: TRBJ2-7; size: -; V: TRBV7-2; D: TRBD1; DNA: TGTGCCAGCAGCCCAACGGGACAGGCCTACGAGCAGTACTTC; CDR3: CASSPTGQAYEQYF